The clone carrying this TCR beta chain has more than one count but fewer than ten. Its target is not known. Trimming left V 5 bases short and J 1 base short, with 12 bases between. Germline lookup yields CDR1 PRHDT and CDR2 FYEKMQ (reference sequence). The length of the CDR3 is 14 residues. The sample originates from a study of OX40 agonist ivuxolimab in advanced cancers. Whole-study findings and limits: No antigen was identified for the clonally expanded peripheral T cells.

Generated by immunoSEQ multiplex PCR, the TCRdb table keeps only in-frame clones and is missing some. Of about 93,000 clones in the sample, 90% to 95% were seen once. The clonotype comes from an adult with an advanced solid tumor such as melanoma, head and neck, liver or kidney cancer. Material: CD4+ or CD8+ T cells sorted from blood, obtained in a trial of the OX40 agonist ivuxolimab. This sequence joins TRBV13 and TRBJ2-7; D gene unclear. In DNA form, the CDR3 reads TGTGCCAGCAGCCCAACATTAGGGTCCTACGAGCAGTACTTC. It yields the protein CASSPTLGSYEQYF.